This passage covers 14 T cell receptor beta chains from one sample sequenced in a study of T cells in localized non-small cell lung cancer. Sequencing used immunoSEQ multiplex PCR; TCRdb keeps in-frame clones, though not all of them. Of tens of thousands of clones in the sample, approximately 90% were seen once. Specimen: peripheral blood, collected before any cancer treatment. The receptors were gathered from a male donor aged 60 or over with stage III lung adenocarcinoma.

The CDR3 coding sequence is TGCGCCAGCAGCGTTGATTGGGCGGGGACTGAAGCTTTCTTT. Encoded protein: CASSVDWAGTEAFF. The rearrangement uses TRBV5-1 and TRBJ1-1; D is unclear. Trimming stripped 4 bases from V and 5 bases from J, with 15 bases between. CDR1 and CDR2 from the germline V gene are SGHRS and YFSETQ. The CDR3 sequence is 14 residues long.

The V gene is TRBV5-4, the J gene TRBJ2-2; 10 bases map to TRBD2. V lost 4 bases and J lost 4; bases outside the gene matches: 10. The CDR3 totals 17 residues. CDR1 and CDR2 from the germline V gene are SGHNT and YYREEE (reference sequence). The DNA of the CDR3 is TGTGCCAGCAGCCCCGGGGGTAGCGGGAGGCGCACCGGGGAGCTGTTTTTT. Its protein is CASSPGGSGRRTGELFF.

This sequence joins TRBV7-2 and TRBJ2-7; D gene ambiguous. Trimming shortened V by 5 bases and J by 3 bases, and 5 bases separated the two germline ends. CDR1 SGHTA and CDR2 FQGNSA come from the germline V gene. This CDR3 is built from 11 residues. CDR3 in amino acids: CASSALYEQYF. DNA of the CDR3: TGTGCCAGCAGCGCACTCTACGAGCAGTACTTC.

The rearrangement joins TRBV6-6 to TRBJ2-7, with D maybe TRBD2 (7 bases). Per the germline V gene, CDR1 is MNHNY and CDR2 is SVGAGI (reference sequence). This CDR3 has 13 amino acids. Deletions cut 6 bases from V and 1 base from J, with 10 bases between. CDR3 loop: CASSRGGSYEQYF. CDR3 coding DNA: TGTGCCAGCAGCAGGGGAGGGTCCTACGAGCAGTACTTC.

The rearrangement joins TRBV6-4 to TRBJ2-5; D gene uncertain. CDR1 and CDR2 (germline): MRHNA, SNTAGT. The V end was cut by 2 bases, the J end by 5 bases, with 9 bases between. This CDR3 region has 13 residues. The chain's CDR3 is CASSDGVGETQYF. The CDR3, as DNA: TGTGCCAGCAGTGACGGGGTTGGTGAGACCCAGTACTTC.

CDR3 loop: CASSLSQGGNYGYTF. The CDR3 DNA reads as TGTGCCAGCAGTTTATCTCAAGGGGGGAACTATGGCTACACCTTC. The rearrangement links TRBV28 to TRBJ1-2, with D perhaps TRBD1 (6 bases). V shed 1 base and J shed 2 bases, with 11 bases lying between them. The CDR3 runs to 15 residues. The germline V gene encodes CDR1 MDHEN and CDR2 SYDVKM.

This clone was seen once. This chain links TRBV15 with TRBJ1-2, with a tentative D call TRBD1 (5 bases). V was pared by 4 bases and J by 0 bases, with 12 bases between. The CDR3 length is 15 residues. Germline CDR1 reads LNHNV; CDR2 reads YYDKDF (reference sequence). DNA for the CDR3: TGTGCCACCAGCACACGGACACCACCTAACTATGGCTACACCTTC. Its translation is CATSTRTPPNYGYTF.

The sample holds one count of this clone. In DNA form, the CDR3 reads TGTGCCAGCAATCCAAGGGCGGGCTACAATGAGCAGTTCTTC. Translating it yields CASNPRAGYNEQFF. The genes are TRBV6-5 and TRBJ2-1, with D maybe TRBD2 (5 bases). The CDR3 spans 14 residues. Germline V gene lookup returns CDR1 MNHEY and CDR2 SVGAGI. V shed 7 bases and J shed 3 bases, with 13 bases lying between them.

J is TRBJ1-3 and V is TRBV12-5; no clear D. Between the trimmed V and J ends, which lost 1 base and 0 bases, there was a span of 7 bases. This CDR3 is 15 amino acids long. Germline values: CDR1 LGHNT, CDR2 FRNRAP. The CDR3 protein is CASGLGHPSGNTIYF. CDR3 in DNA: TGTGCTAGTGGTTTGGGACACCCCTCTGGAAACACCATATATTTT. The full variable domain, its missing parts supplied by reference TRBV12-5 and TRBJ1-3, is DARVTQTPRHKVTEMGQEVTMRCQPILGHNTVFWYRQTMMQGLELLAYFRNRAPLDDSGMPKDRFSAEMPDATLATLKIQPSEPRDSAVYFCASGLGHPSGNTIYFGEGSWLTVV.

Written as DNA, the CDR3 is TGTGCCAGCAGGACTTGGGGCAGGACCTACGAGCAGTACTTC. Its translation is CASRTWGRTYEQYF. This chain uses TRBV11-2 with TRBJ2-7, with a weak D call TRBD1 (5 bases). CDR1 and CDR2 (germline): SGHAT, FQNNGV. The CDR3 spans 14 residues. V lost 6 bases and J 2 bases, leaving 14 bases between the germline ends. The entire variable domain, with the rest obtained from reference TRBV11-2 and TRBJ2-7, is as follows: EAGVAQSPRYKIIEKRQSVAFWCNPISGHATLYWYQQILGQGPKLLIQFQNNGVVDDSQLPKDRFSAERLKGVDSTLKIQPAKLEDSAVYLCASRTWGRTYEQYFGPGTRLTVT.

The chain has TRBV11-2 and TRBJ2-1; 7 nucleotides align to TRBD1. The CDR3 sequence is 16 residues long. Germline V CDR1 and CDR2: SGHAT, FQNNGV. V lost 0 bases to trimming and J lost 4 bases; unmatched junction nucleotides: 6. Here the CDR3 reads CASSLEGTVTYNEQFF. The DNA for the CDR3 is TGTGCCAGCAGCTTAGAAGGGACAGTGACTTACAATGAGCAGTTCTTC.

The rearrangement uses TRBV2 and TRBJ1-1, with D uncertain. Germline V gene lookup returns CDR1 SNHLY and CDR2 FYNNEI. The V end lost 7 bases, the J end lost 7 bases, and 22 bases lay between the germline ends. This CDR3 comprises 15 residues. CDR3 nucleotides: TGTGCCAGCATCTTGGAAGAAGGCGTTCGAGGTGAAGCTTTCTTT. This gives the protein CASILEEGVRGEAFF.

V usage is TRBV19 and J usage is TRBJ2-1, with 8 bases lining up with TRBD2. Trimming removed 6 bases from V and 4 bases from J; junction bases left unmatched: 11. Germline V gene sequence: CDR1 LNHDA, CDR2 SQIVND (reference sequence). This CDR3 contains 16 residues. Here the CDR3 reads CASSRLTPGGYNEQFF. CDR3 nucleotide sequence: TGTGCCAGTAGCCGACTAACCCCGGGGGGGTACAATGAGCAGTTCTTC. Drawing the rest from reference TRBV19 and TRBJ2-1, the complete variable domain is DGGITQSPKYLFRKEGQNVTLSCEQNLNHDAMYWYRQDPGQGLRLIYYSQIVNDFQKGDIAEGYSVSREKKESFPLTVTSAQKNPTAFYLCASSRLTPGGYNEQFFGPGTRLTVL.

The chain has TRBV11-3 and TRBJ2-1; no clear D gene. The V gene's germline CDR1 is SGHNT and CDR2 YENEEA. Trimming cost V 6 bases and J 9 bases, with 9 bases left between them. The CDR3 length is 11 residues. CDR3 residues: CASSTEFEQFF. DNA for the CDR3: TGTGCCAGCAGTACGGAGTTTGAGCAGTTCTTC. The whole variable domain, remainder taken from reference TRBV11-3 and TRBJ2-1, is EAGVVQSPRYKIIEKKQPVAFWCNPISGHNTLYWYLQNLGQGPELLIRYENEEAVDDSQLPKDRFSAERLKGVDSTLKIQPAELGDSAVYLCASSTEFEQFFGPGTRLTVL.